One and the same sample provided the 28 T cell receptor beta chains below, sequenced in a study of blood T cell repertoires in COVID-19. Method: immunoSEQ multiplex PCR; TCRdb's copy keeps in-frame clones and lacks some. This table has just over 150,000 clones, 82% appearing once. Material for sequencing was peripheral blood. The receptors derive from a woman older than 75 with acute or convalescent COVID-19.

The chain is built from TRBV19 and TRBJ2-7, with 9 positions matching TRBD1. The CDR3 totals 13 residues. V was clipped by 5 bases and J by 3 bases; unmatched bases: 2. CDR1 is LNHDA and CDR2 is SQIVND in the germline V gene (reference sequence). CDR3 region: CASSLGQGYEQYF. The CDR3 nucleotides are TGTGCCAGTAGTTTGGGACAGGGCTACGAGCAGTACTTC.

CDR3 sequence reads: CASSVSRGSGRHTQYF. The CDR3 region has the DNA TGTGCCAGCAGTGTATCACGGGGTAGCGGGAGACATACGCAGTATTTT. V gene TRBV2 combines with J gene TRBJ2-3; TRBD2 matches at 9 bases. Trimming took 4 bases from V and 7 from J; bases not matched to a gene: 12. CDR3 length: 16 residues. The germline V gene has CDR1 SNHLY and CDR2 FYNNEI.

This clone was seen more than once but under ten times. The genes are TRBV5-1 and TRBJ1-1; D perhaps matches TRBD1 (6 bases). This CDR3 has 15 residues. V was cut by 4 bases and J by 0 bases, with 13 bases left in between. Looked up from germline, CDR1 is SGHRS and CDR2 is YFSETQ. In DNA, the CDR3 is TGCGCCAGCAGCCTTCCCGGGACATTGAACACTGAAGCTTTCTTT. Protein sequence: CASSLPGTLNTEAFF.

The chain joins TRBV19 to TRBJ2-1; 8 bases line up with TRBD1. Germline CDR1 and CDR2: LNHDA and SQIVND (reference sequence). This CDR3 is 14 amino acids long. With V trimmed by 4 bases and J by 7 bases, 6 bases remained unmatched. This CDR3 reads CASSTGGRQNEQFF. In nucleotides, the CDR3 is TGTGCCAGTAGTACAGGGGGCCGTCAAAATGAGCAGTTCTTC. Combining the CDR3 with reference TRBV19 and TRBJ2-1 gives the whole variable domain DGGITQSPKYLFRKEGQNVTLSCEQNLNHDAMYWYRQDPGQGLRLIYYSQIVNDFQKGDIAEGYSVSREKKESFPLTVTSAQKNPTAFYLCASSTGGRQNEQFFGPGTRLTVL.

J is TRBJ2-7 and V is TRBV19; 8 bases map to TRBD1. There are 18 residues in the CDR3. The V gene's germline CDR1 is LNHDA and CDR2 SQIVND (reference sequence). J lost 2 bases, V lost 7 bases, and 19 bases had no gene match. The CDR3 loop is CASIKNSLLRDRTYEQYF. The CDR3 DNA is TGTGCCAGTATAAAAAACTCCCTACTCCGGGACAGGACCTACGAGCAGTACTTC.

J is TRBJ1-5 and V is TRBV2; possibly TRBD1 for D (6 bases). Per germline, CDR1 SNHLY and CDR2 FYNNEI. Trimming removed 8 bases from V and 9 bases from J, with 17 bases in between. The CDR3 has 13 amino acids. The CDR3 DNA follows: TGTGCCAGCGTCCCAGGGGCAGGGTGGCCCCAGCATTTT. This codes for CASVPGAGWPQHF. The whole variable domain, remainder taken from reference TRBV2 and TRBJ1-5, is EPEVTQTPSHQVTQMGQEVILRCVPISNHLYFYWYRQILGQKVEFLVSFYNNEISEKSEIFDDQFSVERPDGSNFTLKIRSTKLEDSAMYFCASVPGAGWPQHFGDGTRLSIL.

CDR3 nucleotide sequence: TGTGCCAGCACCTCTTGGAGTGACTACGAGCAGTACTTC. It is translated as CASTSWSDYEQYF. The rearrangement links TRBV12-3 or TRBV12-4 to TRBJ2-7; D is unclear. The CDR3 spans 13 residues. V dropped 7 bases and J dropped 3 bases, with 13 bases sitting between them.

The chain carries TRBV15 and TRBJ2-3, with D maybe TRBD2 (6 bases). The length of the CDR3 is 14 residues. Germline CDR1 is LNHNV and CDR2 is YYDKDF (reference sequence). Trimming left V 5 bases short and J 5 bases short, with 14 bases between. In DNA form, the CDR3 reads TGTGCCACCAGCGGTGGCGGGGACCAAGATACGCAGTATTTT. Encoded protein: CATSGGGDQDTQYF. Full variable domain (outside the CDR3, taken from reference TRBV15 and TRBJ2-3): DAMVIQNPRYQVTQFGKPVTLSCSQTLNHNVMYWYQQKSSQAPKLLFHYYDKDFNNEADTPDNFQSRRPNTSFCFLDIRSPGLGDTAMYLCATSGGGDQDTQYFGPGTRLTVL.

The rearrangement joins TRBV2 to TRBJ1-1; possibly TRBD1 for D (5 bases). Per germline, CDR1 SNHLY and CDR2 FYNNEI. V was cut by 4 bases and J by 1 base, with 10 bases left in between. This CDR3 is 14 amino acids long. In DNA form, the CDR3 reads TGTGCCAGCAGTGTTCTTCAGGGGAACACTGAAGCTTTCTTT. As protein: CASSVLQGNTEAFF.

The V and J genes are TRBV6-5 and TRBJ2-7; the match to TRBD1 covers 10 bases. J gave up 3 bases and V 7 bases, and 6 bases lay outside the gene matches. This CDR3 comprises 14 residues. Germline V gene lookup returns CDR1 MNHEY and CDR2 SVGAGI. In DNA, the CDR3 is TGTGCCAGCAAATCCGGACAGGGGGGCTACGAGCAGTACTTC. As protein: CASKSGQGGYEQYF.

The rearrangement uses TRBV11-2 and TRBJ2-3; 10 bases agree with TRBD2. Germline values: CDR1 SGHAT, CDR2 FQNNGV. V shed 1 base and J 6 bases; nucleotides not matched to a gene: 13. CDR3 length equals 18 residues. CDR3 in DNA: TGTGCCAGCAGCTTAGCTTGGACTAGCGGCTCCAGGGGGGATACGCAGTATTTT. Translation gives CASSLAWTSGSRGDTQYF.

The rearrangement links TRBV7-9 to TRBJ2-1; TRBD1 aligns across 7 bases. Germline CDR1 SEHNR, CDR2 FQNEAQ (reference sequence). V shed 5 bases and J 9 bases; nucleotides not matched to a gene: 4. There are 12 residues in the CDR3. The CDR3 sequence is CASSQNRGEQFF. The CDR3 region has the DNA TGTGCCAGCAGCCAGAACAGGGGTGAGCAGTTCTTC.

CDR3: CASSQVNRGLTGELFF. The CDR3 coding sequence is TGCGCCAGCAGCCAAGTTAACAGGGGGCTCACCGGGGAGCTGTTTTTT. The chain links TRBV4-1 to TRBJ2-2; 9 nucleotides align to TRBD1. The length of the CDR3 is 16 residues. Germline V CDR1 and CDR2: MGHRA, YSYEKL. V dropped 1 base and J dropped 4; count of bases not matched to a gene: 4.

The V gene is TRBV7-7, the J gene TRBJ2-5, with a possible D match to TRBD1 (7 bases). Germline values: CDR1 SSHAT, CDR2 FNYEAQ (reference sequence). Deletions cut 4 bases from V and 4 bases from J, with 16 bases between. The CDR3 runs 15 residues. This chain's CDR3 is CASSSRRQGGETQYF. The CDR3 DNA reads TGTGCCAGCAGCTCAAGACGACAGGGAGGAGAGACCCAGTACTTC.

The chain carries TRBV6-1 and TRBJ2-1; possibly TRBD2 for D (6 bases). The V gene lost 0 bases and the J gene lost 0 bases, with 9 bases spanning the gap. CDR1 is MNHNS, CDR2 SASEGT, per germline. The CDR3 consists of 16 residues. Here the CDR3 reads CASSEAPGGSYNEQFF. The CDR3 region has the DNA TGTGCCAGCAGTGAAGCACCCGGGGGCTCCTACAATGAGCAGTTCTTC.

The chain combines TRBV12-3 or TRBV12-4 with TRBJ1-5; perhaps TRBD1 as D (5 bases). CDR3 length equals 13 residues. V lost 3 bases and J 5 bases, leaving 8 bases between the germline ends. The CDR3 DNA reads as TGTGCCAGCAGTTTGGGGCAGGATCAGCCCCAGCATTTT. This translates into CASSLGQDQPQHF.

The chain recombines TRBV7-7 with TRBJ2-7; 11 bases agree with TRBD2. Trimming at V came to 4 bases and at J to 2 bases, leaving 13 bases not matched to a gene. Germline V gene data show CDR1 as SSHAT and CDR2 as FNYEAQ (reference sequence). The CDR3 length is 18 residues. The CDR3 bases are TGTGCCAGCAGCTACGGGACACCCGGGACTAGCGGACCCTACGAGCAGTACTTC. Amino acids: CASSYGTPGTSGPYEQYF.

V gene TRBV18 combines with J gene TRBJ2-5; 8 nucleotides line up with TRBD1. There are 13 residues in the CDR3. Germline values: CDR1 KGHSH, CDR2 LQKENI. Losses at the gene ends were 6 bases for V and 3 bases for J; bases not matched to a gene: 3. The CDR3 is CASSEDREETQYF. The CDR3 DNA reads as TGTGCCAGCTCCGAGGACAGGGAAGAGACCCAGTACTTC.

V is TRBV6-5 and J is TRBJ1-1; no firm D call. The length of the CDR3 is 13 residues. Germline V gives CDR1 MNHEY, CDR2 SVGAGI. V lost 7 bases and J lost 0, with 9 bases in between. The CDR3 sequence is CASTQNMNTEAFF. CDR3 DNA sequence: TGTGCCAGCACTCAGAACATGAACACTGAAGCTTTCTTT.

The V gene is TRBV10-3, the J gene TRBJ2-7; 8 positions match TRBD1. V was clipped by 1 base and J by 0 bases; unmatched bases: 5. This CDR3 comprises 16 residues. The germline V gene encodes CDR1 ENHRY and CDR2 SYGVKD. For the CDR3, the DNA is TGTGCCATCAGTGAGTGGGAAGACAGGGGCTCCTACGAGCAGTACTTC. Its translation is CAISEWEDRGSYEQYF.

This chain uses TRBV3-1 (or the pseudogene TRBV3-2) with TRBJ2-3, with no clear D. V was trimmed by 2 bases and J by 2 bases, leaving 5 bases between them. Looked up from germline, CDR1 is LGHDT and CDR2 is YNNKEL (reference sequence). The CDR3 has 13 residues. This CDR3 reads CASSQTFTDTQYF. CDR3 nucleotides: TGTGCCAGCAGCCAAACTTTCACAGATACGCAGTATTTT.

V usage is TRBV5-1 and J usage is TRBJ1-1; D is uncertain. Germline loops: CDR1 SGHRS, CDR2 YFSETQ. Trimming took 5 bases from V and 5 from J, leaving 13 bases between them. The CDR3 loop spans 13 amino acids. CDR3 bases: TGCGCCAGCAGATGGGAGGCGGGGACTGAAGCTTTCTTT. Residues: CASRWEAGTEAFF. The whole variable domain, filled in from reference TRBV5-1 and TRBJ1-1, reads KAGVTQTPRYLIKTRGQQVTLSCSPISGHRSVSWYQQTPGQGLQFLFEYFSETQRNKGNFPGRFSGRQFSNSRSEMNVSTLELGDSALYLCASRWEAGTEAFFGQGTRLTVV.

The chain links TRBV2 to TRBJ1-5; TRBD1 aligns across 7 bases. CDR3 size: 15 residues. Trimming at V came to 4 bases and at J to 2 bases, leaving 5 bases not matched to a gene. The germline V gene encodes CDR1 SNHLY and CDR2 FYNNEI. CDR3 in amino acids: CASSGQGLGNQPQHF. CDR3 in DNA: TGTGCCAGCAGTGGACAGGGTTTAGGCAATCAGCCCCAGCATTTT.

CDR3 loop: CASSLMGLAGVKGLYNEQFF. The CDR3 DNA sequence: TGCGCCAGCAGCTTGATGGGACTAGCGGGAGTAAAGGGGCTATACAATGAGCAGTTCTTC. The chain has TRBV5-1 and TRBJ2-1; 14 nucleotides agree with TRBD2. CDR3 length: 20 amino acids. Germline loops: CDR1 SGHRS, CDR2 YFSETQ. The V gene end was trimmed by 1 base and the J gene end by 4 bases; junction bases not matched to a gene: 13. Supplemented by reference TRBV5-1 and TRBJ2-1, the full variable domain reads KAGVTQTPRYLIKTRGQQVTLSCSPISGHRSVSWYQQTPGQGLQFLFEYFSETQRNKGNFPGRFSGRQFSNSRSEMNVSTLELGDSALYLCASSLMGLAGVKGLYNEQFFGPGTRLTVL.

V is TRBV27 and J is TRBJ1-6; D is ambiguous. The CDR3 runs to 15 residues. The germline CDR1 and CDR2 sequences are MNHEY and SMNVEV (reference sequence). Trimming took off 4 bases at V and 0 bases at J, with 7 bases between the two ends. The CDR3 reads CASSYGFSYNSPLHF. As DNA, the CDR3 is TGTGCCAGCAGTTACGGTTTCTCCTATAATTCACCCCTCCACTTT.

This rearrangement joins TRBV27 to TRBJ2-3; 9 bases agree with TRBD1. Germline CDR1 and CDR2: MNHEY and SMNVEV (reference sequence). V lost 5 bases and J lost 2; bases outside the gene matches: 5. CDR3 length: 15 residues. The CDR3 protein is CASSTGQGITDTQYF. The CDR3 DNA reads as TGTGCCAGCAGTACGGGACAGGGAATCACAGATACGCAGTATTTT.

This chain links TRBV30 with TRBJ1-2; unclear D gene. The V gene lost 2 bases and the J gene lost 2 bases, with 6 bases spanning the gap. Germline V CDR1 and CDR2: GTSNPN, SVGIG (reference sequence). The CDR3 extends over 12 amino acids. The DNA for the CDR3 is TGTGCCTGGAGTATTGAGAACTATGGCTACACCTTC. Its protein product is CAWSIENYGYTF.

This clone was picked up a small number of times. The V gene is TRBV6-5, the J gene TRBJ1-5, with D unclear. V shed 6 bases and J shed 0 bases, with 9 bases lying between them. The CDR3 runs 14 residues. Looked up from germline, CDR1 is MNHEY and CDR2 is SVGAGI. This CDR3 reads CASRSGNSNQPQHF. The DNA for the CDR3 is TGTGCCAGCAGGAGCGGGAATAGCAATCAGCCCCAGCATTTT.